A selection of T cell receptor beta chains follows, all from one sample in a study of T cells in Graves' hyperthyroidism and ophthalmopathy. TCRdb passed the multiplex PCR reads through MiXCR, listing each CDR3 protein once. The data hold 40,000 to 60,000 distinct CDR3 sequences, with roughly 51% observed a single time. The sequencing input was peripheral blood or thyroid tissue (not recorded which). These receptors were taken from a young man with Graves' hyperthyroidism. The CDR3 runs from the conserved cysteine through the conserved F or W. The D gene is left open where the match is weak. Only some rows state a clone size, as once, few, many or a class for expanded clones.

abundance	d_gene	v_gene	j_gene	CDR3nt	CDR3aa
many	NA	TRBV25-1	TRBJ2-2	TGTGCCAGCAGTGAAAGGTGGGAAGGGGAGCTGTTTTTT	CASSERWEGELFF
NA	NA	TRBV29-1	TRBJ2-2	TGCAGCGGGAAACGTGGTGGGTTCGGGGAGCTGTTTTTT	CSGKRGGFGELFF
NA	NA	TRBV6-5	TRBJ1-6	TGTGCCATCAGTGAGTACGGAGACAATTCACCCCTCCACTTT	CAISEYGDNSPLHF
NA	TRBD1	TRBV2	TRBJ1-2	TGTGCCAGCAGTCGAGGGGGGACAGGAACATATGGCTACACCTTC	CASSRGGTGTYGYTF
NA	TRBD2	TRBV10-3	TRBJ2-5	TGTGCCACCAGAACTAGCGGGACGGGCCAAGAGACCCAGTACTTC	CATRTSGTGQETQYF
NA	NA	TRBV6-6	TRBJ1-6	TGTGCCAGCAGACTTACAGGGAATAATTCACCCCTCCACTTT	CASRLTGNNSPLHF
NA	TRBD1	TRBV7-2	TRBJ1-6	TGTGCCAGCAAGGAAGGGACAGATATTTCACCCCTCCACTTT	CASKEGTDISPLHF
many	TRBD1	TRBV7-9	TRBJ1-6	TGTGCCAGCAGCTTGACCCTCTGGTCTGGGACAGGGGTGAGCTCCTATAATTCACCCCTCCACTTT	CASSLTLWSGTGVSSYNSPLHF
many	NA	TRBV4-1	TRBJ2-2	TGCGCCAGCAGCCAAGGAGGGAGTTCTGCCGGGGAGCTGTTTTTT	CASSQGGSSAGELFF
many	NA	TRBV7-2	TRBJ2-3	TGTGCCAGCAGCAAAAACAGGGTTTTCGCAGATACGCAGTATTTT	CASSKNRVFADTQYF
NA	NA	TRBV10-3	TRBJ1-1	TGTGCCATCAGTGATGGGGCCTCGGAAGCTTTCTTT	CAISDGASEAFF
many	NA	TRBV5-6	TRBJ2-3	TGTGCCAGCAGCTTCGGAGATACGCAGTATTTT	CASSFGDTQYF
NA	NA	TRBV30	TRBJ2-6	TGTGCCTGGAAATGGGCTGGGGCCAACGTCCTGACTTTC	CAWKWAGANVLTF
many	NA	TRBV7-9	TRBJ1-1	TGTGCCAGCAACTTTGCGAACACTGAAGCTTTCTTT	CASNFANTEAFF
few	TRBD1	TRBV29-1	TRBJ1-2	TGCAGCTCACAGGGGGGGAACTATGGCTACACCTTC	CSSQGGNYGYTF
NA	TRBD1	TRBV7-9	TRBJ2-7	TGTGCCAGCAGCCGAGGGACAGGGCGTTACGAGCAGTACTTC	CASSRGTGRYEQYF
many	NA	TRBV7-8	TRBJ1-3	TGTGCCAGCAGCTTAGCGGGGGCTTCTGGAAACACCATATATTTT	CASSLAGASGNTIYF
NA	TRBD2	TRBV4-2	TRBJ2-3	TGTGCCAGCAGCCAAGCGAGACTAGCGGGGGAGGTCCACACAGATACGCAGTATTTT	CASSQARLAGEVHTDTQYF
NA	NA	TRBV7-8	TRBJ2-7	TGTGCCAGCAGTGAAGGGCTCTACTGCGAGCAGTGCTTC	CASSEGLYCEQCF
many	NA	TRBV20-1	TRBJ1-1	TGCAGTGCTAGAGATAATCTGGAGATTTACACTGAAGCTTTCTTT	CSARDNLEIYTEAFF
NA	TRBD2	TRBV10-3	TRBJ2-5	TGTGCCATCAGTGAGGGGAGCGGGAGGGAGACCCAGTACTTC	CAISEGSGRETQYF
NA	TRBD1	TRBV9	TRBJ2-7	TGTGCCAGCAGCCAAGTGACAGGGACATCCTACGAGCAGTACTTC	CASSQVTGTSYEQYF
many	TRBD1	TRBV6-5	TRBJ1-6	TGTGCCAGCACCGCCAGACAGGGCTATAATTCACCCCTCCACTTT	CASTARQGYNSPLHF
NA	NA	TRBV19	TRBJ2-2	TGTGCCAGTAGTCCTCAAGGTATCGGGGAGCTGTTTTTT	CASSPQGIGELFF
many	TRBD1	TRBV7-2	TRBJ1-2	TGTGCCAGCAGCGCCAACCCCGTGACAGGGGGCAGCTATGGCTACACCTTC	CASSANPVTGGSYGYTF
NA	NA	TRBV29-1	TRBJ2-5	TGCAGCGTTGGGGGGGTCAAGGTTACGGAGACCCAGTACTTC	CSVGGVKVTETQYF
NA	NA	TRBV7-9	TRBJ1-2	TGTGCCAGCAGCTTATCCACAGGAGGCATATATGGCTACACCTTC	CASSLSTGGIYGYTF
once	NA	TRBV7-3	TRBJ1-5	TGTGCCAGCAGCCTAGGGAACAAGACCCAGGATTTT	CASSLGNKTQDF
NA	NA	TRBV12-3/TRBV12-4	TRBJ1-6	TGTGCCAGCAGCTCCGGTGAAGGACCCCTCCACTTT	CASSSGEGPLHF
NA	NA	TRBV5-1	TRBJ1-1	TGCGCCAGCAGCTTGGACGGGCCGATGAACACTGAAGCTTTCTTT	CASSLDGPMNTEAFF
NA	TRBD1	TRBV7-3	TRBJ2-2	TGTGCCAGCAGCTTGACGAACAGGGGTGGCACCGGGGAGCTGTTTTTT	CASSLTNRGGTGELFF
many	TRBD1	TRBV24-1	TRBJ1-6	TGTGCCACCAGTGATTGGACAGGGGCAGATTCACCCCTCCACTTT	CATSDWTGADSPLHF
NA	NA	TRBV20-1	TRBJ2-5	TGCAGTACCTCCCGGGAGATGAAAGAGACCCAGTACTTC	CSTSREMKETQYF
many	TRBD1	TRBV27	TRBJ1-2	TGTGCCAGCAGTCCCCGGACAGGGCATGGCTACACCTTC	CASSPRTGHGYTF
NA	TRBD2	TRBV29-1	TRBJ2-5	TGCAGCGTGAGGCCCGGGACTAGCGGGAGAATCGAGACCCAGTACTTC	CSVRPGTSGRIETQYF
NA	TRBD1	TRBV7-8	TRBJ2-7	TGTGCCAGTGGTTCGGGGACAGGGGGCTACGAGCAGTACTTC	CASGSGTGGYEQYF
many	NA	TRBV7-8	TRBJ2-5	TGTGCCAGCAGCGGGGGACGGACTTATCAGAGCGAGGAGTACTTC	CASSGGRTYQSEEYF
many	TRBD2	TRBV5-1	TRBJ2-5	TGCGCCAGCAGCTTGGAACCCGGGAGGGAGACCCAGTACTTC	CASSLEPGRETQYF
many	TRBD1	TRBV9	TRBJ2-2	TGTGCCAGCAGCGTAGGGACCGACAGGGCGCAAAACACCGGGGAGCTGTTTTTT	CASSVGTDRAQNTGELFF
NA	NA	TRBV18	TRBJ2-5	TGTGCCAGCTCACCACGGCGGGAACCCGGCGAGACCCAGTACTTC	CASSPRREPGETQYF
NA	NA	TRBV7-4	TRBJ2-7	TGTGCCAGCAGCCGAAATACTTACGAGCAGTACTTC	CASSRNTYEQYF
NA	NA	TRBV25-1	TRBJ2-5	TGTGCCAGCAGTGAATACGGAGAGACCCAGTACTTC	CASSEYGETQYF
many	NA	TRBV29-1	TRBJ2-3	TGCAGCGTCCTGAACAGGGTTCCAGATACGCAGTATTTT	CSVLNRVPDTQYF
NA	NA	TRBV24-1	TRBJ1-1	TGTGCCACCAGTGATGGAATACAGGCTTTCTTT	CATSDGIQAFF
NA	NA	TRBV7-9	TRBJ2-5	TGTGCCAGCAACCCGACAGGGAGGTACCAAGAGACCCAGTACTTC	CASNPTGRYQETQYF
NA	NA	TRBV7-2	TRBJ1-6	TGTGCCAGCACCTTGGCCCAACCGAGCTATAATTCACCCCCCCACTTT	CASTLAQPSYNSPPHF
NA	TRBD1	TRBV7-2	TRBJ2-2	TGTGCCAGCAGCGGGGGACGGACAGGGTCCACCGGGGAGCTGTTTTTT	CASSGGRTGSTGELFF
NA	NA	TRBV29-1	TRBJ1-2	TGCAGCGCCCCCAACCCGCCACATAACTATGGCTACACCTTC	CSAPNPPHNYGYTF
NA	TRBD2	TRBV7-2	TRBJ2-7	TGTGCCAGCAGGTCAGGGGCGGGGGGAAATTCCGTGCAGTACTTC	CASRSGAGGNSVQYF
many	TRBD2	TRBV7-9	TRBJ2-3	TGTGCCAGCAGCGGACGGACTAGCCTCACAGATACGCAGTATTTT	CASSGRTSLTDTQYF
NA	NA	TRBV2	TRBJ2-7	TGTGCCAGCAGCGCCGGGACACTTACCTACGAGCAGTACTTC	CASSAGTLTYEQYF
once	NA	TRBV7-2	TRBJ1-1	TGTGCCAGCAGCCGTCGGGGTGGAGCTTTCTTT	CASSRRGGAFF
many	NA	TRBV12-3/TRBV12-4	TRBJ1-4	TGTGCCAGCAGAGACAAACCGGGTTTGGAAAAACTGTTTTTT	CASRDKPGLEKLFF